One T cell receptor (beta chain) is described in this entry. Its cognate antigen is unknown. The sample is drawn from a study of beta chain features in type 1 diabetes. The study, taken as a whole, reports: cDNA-based reads could over-represent cells with high TCR expression. Reduced insertions and increased deletions marked VDJ junctions in type 1 diabetes patients.

Expressed TCRB transcripts were sequenced, since all the RNA that had been isolated was reverse transcribed. The method was immunoSEQ multiplex PCR; TCRdb's version includes in-frame clones alone and lacks a portion of them. The table lists around 340,000 clones, around 20% of them singletons. Germline loops: CDR1 SEHNR, CDR2 FQNEAQ (reference sequence). Trimming removed 5 bases from V and 3 bases from J, with 18 bases in between. The length of the CDR3 is 16 residues. This receptor was identified in a woman aged 18-35 years in good health. This rearrangement joins TRBV7-9 to TRBJ2-3; TRBD2 might be the D (6 bases). Sequenced input: naive CD4+ T cells from blood. The CDR3, as DNA: TGTGCCAGCAGCCCTCTCGGCGGGGCGGGAACAGATACGCAGTATTTT. It translates to CASSPLGGAGTDTQYF.